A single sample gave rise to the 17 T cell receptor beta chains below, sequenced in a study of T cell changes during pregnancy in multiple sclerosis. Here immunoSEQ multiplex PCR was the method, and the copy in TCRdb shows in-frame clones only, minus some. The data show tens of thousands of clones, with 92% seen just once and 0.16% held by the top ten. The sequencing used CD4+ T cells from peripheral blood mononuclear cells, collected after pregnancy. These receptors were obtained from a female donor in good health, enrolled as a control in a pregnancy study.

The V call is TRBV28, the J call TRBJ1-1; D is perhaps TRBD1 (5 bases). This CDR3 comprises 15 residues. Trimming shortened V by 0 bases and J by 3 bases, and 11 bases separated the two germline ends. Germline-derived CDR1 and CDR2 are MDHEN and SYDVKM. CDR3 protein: CASSLWGGADTEAFF. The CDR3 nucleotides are TGTGCCAGCAGTTTATGGGGGGGAGCGGACACTGAAGCTTTCTTT.

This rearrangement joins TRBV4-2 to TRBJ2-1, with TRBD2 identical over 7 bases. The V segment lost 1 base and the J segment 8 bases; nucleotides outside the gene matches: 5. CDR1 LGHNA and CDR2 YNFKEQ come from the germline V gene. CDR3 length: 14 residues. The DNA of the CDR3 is TGTGCCAGCAGCCAAGCAGCGGGGTTCCATGAGCAGTTCTTC. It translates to CASSQAAGFHEQFF.

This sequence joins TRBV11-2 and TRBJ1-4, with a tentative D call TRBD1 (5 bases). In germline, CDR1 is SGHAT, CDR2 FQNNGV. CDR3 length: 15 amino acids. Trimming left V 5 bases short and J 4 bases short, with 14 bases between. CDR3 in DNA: TGTGCCAGCAGCCCCGTAGCGGGGGGTAATGAAAAACTGTTTTTT. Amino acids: CASSPVAGGNEKLFF. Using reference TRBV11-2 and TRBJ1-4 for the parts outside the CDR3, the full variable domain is EAGVAQSPRYKIIEKRQSVAFWCNPISGHATLYWYQQILGQGPKLLIQFQNNGVVDDSQLPKDRFSAERLKGVDSTLKIQPAKLEDSAVYLCASSPVAGGNEKLFFGSGTQLSVL.

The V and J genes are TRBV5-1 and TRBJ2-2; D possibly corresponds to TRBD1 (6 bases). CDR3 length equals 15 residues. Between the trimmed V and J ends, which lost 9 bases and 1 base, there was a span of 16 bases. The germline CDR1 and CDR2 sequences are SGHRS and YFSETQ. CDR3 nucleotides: TGCGCCACAAACCCGGGACAACAGAACACCGGGGAGCTGTTTTTT. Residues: CATNPGQQNTGELFF.

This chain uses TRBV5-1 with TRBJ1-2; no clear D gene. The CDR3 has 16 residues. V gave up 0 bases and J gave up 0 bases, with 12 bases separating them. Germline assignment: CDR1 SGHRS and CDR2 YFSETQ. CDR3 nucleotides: TGCGCCAGCAGCTTGGATGGGAGGGTAGCTAACTATGGCTACACCTTC. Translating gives CASSLDGRVANYGYTF.

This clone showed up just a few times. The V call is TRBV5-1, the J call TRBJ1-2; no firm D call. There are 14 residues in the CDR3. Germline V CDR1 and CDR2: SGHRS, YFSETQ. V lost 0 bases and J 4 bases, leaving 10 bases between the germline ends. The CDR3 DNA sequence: TGCGCCAGCAGCTTGGCCTCGGCGGCCTATGGCTACACCTTC. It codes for CASSLASAAYGYTF.

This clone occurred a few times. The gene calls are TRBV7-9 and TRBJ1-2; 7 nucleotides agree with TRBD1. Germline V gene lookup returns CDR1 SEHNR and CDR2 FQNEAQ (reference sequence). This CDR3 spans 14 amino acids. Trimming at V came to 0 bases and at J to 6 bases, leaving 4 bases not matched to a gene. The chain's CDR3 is CASSLAGTEHGYTF. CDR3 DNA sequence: TGTGCCAGCAGCTTAGCCGGGACAGAGCATGGCTACACCTTC.

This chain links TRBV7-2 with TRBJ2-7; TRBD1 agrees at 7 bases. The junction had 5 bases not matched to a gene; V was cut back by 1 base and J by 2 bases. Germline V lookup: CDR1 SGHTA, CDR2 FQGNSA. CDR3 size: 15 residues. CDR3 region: CASSLVAGGTYEQYF. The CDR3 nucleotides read TGTGCCAGCAGCTTAGTAGCAGGGGGAACCTACGAGCAGTACTTC.

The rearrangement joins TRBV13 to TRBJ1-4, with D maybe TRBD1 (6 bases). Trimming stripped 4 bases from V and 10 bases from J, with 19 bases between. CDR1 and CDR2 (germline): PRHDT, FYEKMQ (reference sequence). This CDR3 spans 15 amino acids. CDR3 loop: CASSYSGGAEGKLFF. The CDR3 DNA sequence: TGTGCCAGCAGCTACAGCGGGGGGGCAGAGGGAAAACTGTTTTTT.

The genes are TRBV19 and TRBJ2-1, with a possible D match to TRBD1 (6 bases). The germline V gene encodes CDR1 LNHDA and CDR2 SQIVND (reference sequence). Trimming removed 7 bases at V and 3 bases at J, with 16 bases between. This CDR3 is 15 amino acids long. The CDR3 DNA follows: TGTGCCAGTATTGAGGGGCCAGGGGACTACAATGAGCAGTTCTTC. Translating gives CASIEGPGDYNEQFF.

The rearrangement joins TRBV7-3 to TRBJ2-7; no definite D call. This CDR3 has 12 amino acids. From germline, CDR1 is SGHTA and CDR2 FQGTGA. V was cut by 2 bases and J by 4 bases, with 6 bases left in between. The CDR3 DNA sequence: TGTGCCAGCAGCTTAGCGACTTACGAGCAGTACTTC. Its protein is CASSLATYEQYF.

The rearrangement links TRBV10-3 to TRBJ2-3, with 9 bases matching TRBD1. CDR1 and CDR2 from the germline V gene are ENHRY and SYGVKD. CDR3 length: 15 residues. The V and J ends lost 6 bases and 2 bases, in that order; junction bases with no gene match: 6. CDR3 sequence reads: CAISRQGVPTDTQYF. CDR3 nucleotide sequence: TGTGCCATCAGCCGACAGGGGGTCCCCACAGATACGCAGTATTTT.

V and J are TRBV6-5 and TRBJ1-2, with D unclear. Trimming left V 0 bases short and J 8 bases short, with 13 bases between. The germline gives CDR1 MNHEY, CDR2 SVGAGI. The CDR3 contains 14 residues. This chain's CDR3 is CASSYSAGFGGYTF. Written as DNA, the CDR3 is TGTGCCAGCAGTTACTCTGCGGGGTTCGGCGGCTACACCTTC.

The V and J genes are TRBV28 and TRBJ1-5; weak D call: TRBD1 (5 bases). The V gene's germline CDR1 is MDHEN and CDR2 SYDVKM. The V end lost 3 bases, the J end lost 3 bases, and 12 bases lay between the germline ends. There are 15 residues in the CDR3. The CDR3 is CASSFGGVNNQPQHF. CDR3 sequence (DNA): TGTGCCAGCAGTTTCGGAGGGGTTAACAATCAGCCCCAGCATTTT.

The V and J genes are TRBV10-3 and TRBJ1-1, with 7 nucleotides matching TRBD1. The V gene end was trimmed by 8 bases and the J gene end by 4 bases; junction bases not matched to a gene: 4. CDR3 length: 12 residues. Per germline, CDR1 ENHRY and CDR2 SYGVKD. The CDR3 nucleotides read TGTGCCATCCGGGAGGGGGCCACTGAAGCTTTCTTT. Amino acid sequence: CAIREGATEAFF.

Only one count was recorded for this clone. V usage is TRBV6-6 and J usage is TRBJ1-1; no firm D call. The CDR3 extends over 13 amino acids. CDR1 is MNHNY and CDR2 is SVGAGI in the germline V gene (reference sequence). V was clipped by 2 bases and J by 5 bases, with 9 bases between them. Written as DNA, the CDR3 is TGTGCCAGCAGTTACGCCCAGGTGACTGAAGCTTTCTTT. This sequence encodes CASSYAQVTEAFF.

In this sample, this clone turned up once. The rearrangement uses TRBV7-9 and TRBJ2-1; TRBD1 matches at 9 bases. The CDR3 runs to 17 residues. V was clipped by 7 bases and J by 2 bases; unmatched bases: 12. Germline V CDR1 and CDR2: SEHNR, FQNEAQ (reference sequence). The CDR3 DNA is TGTGCCAGCACCCCCCCCGGACAGGGGAAAACCTACAATGAGCAGTTCTTC. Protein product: CASTPPGQGKTYNEQFF.